The TCR beta chain described here comes from a study of CD8 T cells in ankylosing spondylitis. Findings and caveats of the study: It appeared that ankylosing spondylitis blood was characterized by a TCR beta motif of roughly 8 highly homologous variants.

MiXCR, applied by TCRdb to the 5' RACE reads, yields one record per CDR3 protein. The sample has around 480,000 distinct CDR3 sequences, about 15% seen once. V gave up 4 bases and J gave up 5 bases, with 12 bases separating them. This CDR3 spans 15 amino acids. From germline, CDR1 is MGHRA and CDR2 YSYEKL. This clonotype was picked up a small number of times. Its antigen remains unidentified. Sequencing used blood, either unsorted or a sorted T cell fraction (not recorded which). The chain employs TRBV4-1 and TRBJ1-6; TRBD1 might be the D (5 bases). The receptor was isolated from a male donor with ankylosing spondylitis. The CDR3 DNA follows: TGCGCCAGCAGCCGGGACCGCGGAGATAATTCACCCCTCCACTTT. It yields the protein CASSRDRGDNSPLHF.